The 29 T cell receptor beta chains below all came from one sample that was sequenced in a study of T cell changes during pregnancy in multiple sclerosis (dated by TCRdb to the late 2010s). The receptor library was made with the immunoSEQ multiplex PCR assay. TCRdb holds this immuneACCESS table with in-frame rearrangements only. Some clones are missing; in checked studies, unresolved V genes explain under half, and the rest has no known cause. The sample yields more than 55,000 clones; roughly 90% were counted once. The ten largest clones represent about 3.8% of the sample. The sample consisted of peripheral blood, taken after pregnancy. The source of these receptors is a female donor in good health, enrolled as a control in a pregnancy study.

The chain links TRBV5-4 to TRBJ1-1, with 7 bases lining up with TRBD1. J lost 5 bases, V lost 5 bases, and 6 bases had no gene match. The CDR3 sequence is 13 residues long. Germline assignment: CDR1 SGHNT and CDR2 YYREEE (reference sequence). The CDR3 nucleotides read TGTGCCAGCAGTTCGGCGGGACAGACTGAAGCTTTCTTT. Translating gives CASSSAGQTEAFF.

This chain connects TRBV6-5 to TRBJ1-2; possible D gene TRBD1, 5 bases. The CDR3 runs to 14 residues. V was clipped by 2 bases and J by 3 bases, with 10 bases between them. CDR1 MNHEY and CDR2 SVGAGI come from the germline V gene. The CDR3 DNA reads TGTGCCAGCAGTTACGGTCCCAGGGACTATGGCTACACCTTC. Its translation is CASSYGPRDYGYTF.

The V gene is TRBV29-1, the J gene TRBJ2-7, with 12 bases lining up with TRBD2. Germline CDR1 SQVTM, CDR2 ANQGSEA. The CDR3 has 17 residues. Germline trimming cut 5 bases from V and 6 bases from J; bases unmatched to any gene: 17. For the CDR3, the DNA is TGCAGCGTTCCCTCAGGCACTAGCGGGGGGTCTGGGCGCGAGCAGTACTTC. Translating it yields CSVPSGTSGGSGREQYF.

The chain has TRBV5-5 and TRBJ1-2; TRBD1 might be the D (5 bases). Germline V lookup: CDR1 SGHKS, CDR2 YYEKEE (reference sequence). The CDR3 totals 14 residues. With 4 bases removed from V and 4 bases from J, the gap between germline ends came to 14 bases. Here the CDR3 reads CASSIGAGVYGYTF. CDR3 coding DNA: TGTGCCAGCAGCATTGGCGCGGGGGTCTATGGCTACACCTTC. Filled out from reference TRBV5-5 and TRBJ1-2, the complete variable domain reads DAGVTQSPTHLIKTRGQQVTLRCSPISGHKSVSWYQQVLGQGPQFIFQYYEKEERGRGNFPDRFSARQFPNYSSELNVNALLLGDSALYLCASSIGAGVYGYTFGSGTRLTVV.

The rearrangement joins TRBV15 to TRBJ1-5; D is uncertain. The germline CDR1 and CDR2 sequences are LNHNV and YYDKDF (reference sequence). CDR3 length equals 13 residues. V gave up 0 bases and J gave up 5 bases, with 5 bases separating them. The CDR3 protein is CATSRDLYQPQHF. CDR3 coding DNA: TGTGCCACCAGCAGAGATCTTTATCAGCCCCAGCATTTT. The variable domain in full, completed from reference TRBV15 and TRBJ1-5, reads DAMVIQNPRYQVTQFGKPVTLSCSQTLNHNVMYWYQQKSSQAPKLLFHYYDKDFNNEADTPDNFQSRRPNTSFCFLDIRSPGLGDTAMYLCATSRDLYQPQHFGDGTRLSIL.

In nucleotides, the CDR3 is TGTGCCAGCAGTGCCGGGACAGGAGGAGGCTACACCTTC. It is translated as CASSAGTGGGYTF. This sequence joins TRBV6-4 and TRBJ1-2; TRBD1 agrees at 8 bases. V dropped 4 bases and J dropped 8; count of bases not matched to a gene: 6. Germline CDR1 and CDR2: MRHNA and SNTAGT. The CDR3 length is 13 residues.

The V gene is TRBV15, the J gene TRBJ1-4, with D possibly being TRBD1 (6 bases). The V end lost 6 bases, the J end lost 7 bases, and 15 bases lay between the germline ends. The CDR3 has 14 residues. Germline V lookup: CDR1 LNHNV, CDR2 YYDKDF (reference sequence). The CDR3 coding sequence is TGTGCCACCAGTTTTCCTCTAGGGGGTGAAAAACTGTTTTTT. Translation: CATSFPLGGEKLFF.

The CDR3 sequence: CASGLGPTTEEDTQYF. The DNA of the CDR3 is TGTGCTAGTGGTTTGGGACCTACGACCGAGGAAGATACGCAGTATTTT. The gene calls are TRBV12-5 and TRBJ2-3; D ambiguous. V dropped 1 base and J dropped 5 bases, with 16 bases sitting between them. Germline V gene data show CDR1 as LGHNT and CDR2 as FRNRAP. This CDR3 region has 16 residues.

This clone showed up just once. The chain links TRBV19 to TRBJ1-1, with D hard to call. CDR3 size: 13 residues. Germline CDR1 is LNHDA and CDR2 is SQIVND (reference sequence). V shed 6 bases and J shed 5 bases, with 13 bases lying between them. The CDR3 coding sequence is TGTGCCAGTAGGGCAGTTGGCCGAACTGAAGCTTTCTTT. Its protein is CASRAVGRTEAFF.

The V and J genes are TRBV9 and TRBJ1-3; tentatively, D is TRBD1 (6 bases). The CDR3 extends over 16 amino acids. V lost 2 bases and J lost 2, with 14 bases in between. The germline gives CDR1 SGDLS, CDR2 YYNGEE. The DNA of the CDR3 is TGTGCCAGCAGCGTCGGAGCAGGGGTTACTGGAAACACCATATATTTT. This translates into CASSVGAGVTGNTIYF.

The V and J genes are TRBV11-3 and TRBJ2-1; D ambiguous. The CDR3 totals 12 residues. Germline V CDR1 and CDR2: SGHNT, YENEEA. The V gene lost 3 bases and the J gene lost 10 bases, with 10 bases spanning the gap. DNA for the CDR3: TGTGCCAGCAGCTTCCTAGATTACGAGCAGTTCTTC. This gives the protein CASSFLDYEQFF. Filled out from reference TRBV11-3 and TRBJ2-1, the complete variable domain reads EAGVVQSPRYKIIEKKQPVAFWCNPISGHNTLYWYLQNLGQGPELLIRYENEEAVDDSQLPKDRFSAERLKGVDSTLKIQPAELGDSAVYLCASSFLDYEQFFGPGTRLTVL.

V and J are TRBV28 and TRBJ1-1, with 10 bases lining up with TRBD1. Unmatched junction bases numbered 7, after V lost 2 bases and J lost 4 bases. Germline V CDR1 and CDR2: MDHEN, SYDVKM. This CDR3 comprises 16 residues. As DNA, the CDR3 is TGTGCCAGCAGTTTAAGACAGGGGGCGCCGAGCACTGAAGCTTTCTTT. Protein product: CASSLRQGAPSTEAFF. Full variable domain (outside the CDR3, taken from reference TRBV28 and TRBJ1-1): DVKVTQSSRYLVKRTGEKVFLECVQDMDHENMFWYRQDPGLGLRLIYFSYDVKMKEKGDIPEGYSVSREKKERFSLILESASTNQTSMYLCASSLRQGAPSTEAFFGQGTRLTVV.

V is TRBV4-3 and J is TRBJ2-5, with D possibly matching TRBD1 (6 bases). The CDR3 runs 14 residues. CDR1 is LGHNA and CDR2 is YSLEER in the germline V gene. Trimming left V 3 bases short and J 2 bases short, with 10 bases between. The DNA for the CDR3 is TGCGCCAGCAGCCAGAACCAGGGGCAAGAGACCCAGTACTTC. Translated: CASSQNQGQETQYF.

This chain uses TRBV2 with TRBJ2-1; 8 bases are shared with TRBD1. Looked up from germline, CDR1 is SNHLY and CDR2 is FYNNEI. The CDR3 has 16 residues. J lost 3 bases, V lost 1 base, and 5 bases had no gene match. As DNA, the CDR3 is TGTGCCAGCAGTGAAGGGAGACAGGGGTACTACAATGAGCAGTTCTTC. Its translation is CASSEGRQGYYNEQFF.

The rearrangement links TRBV7-2 to TRBJ2-3, with a possible D match to TRBD2 (6 bases). Per germline, CDR1 SGHTA and CDR2 FQGNSA. The CDR3 totals 15 residues. V was shortened by 5 bases and J by 2 bases, with 14 bases between the two germline ends. CDR3 in amino acids: CASSIQRVHTDTQYF. The CDR3 DNA is TGTGCCAGCAGCATTCAGCGGGTACACACAGATACGCAGTATTTT.

The chain uses TRBV5-5 and TRBJ1-1, with a weak D call TRBD1 (5 bases). Germline V gene sequence: CDR1 SGHKS, CDR2 YYEKEE (reference sequence). The CDR3 has 15 amino acids. Trimming pared 4 bases from V and 5 bases from J, leaving 18 bases between. The CDR3: CASSQYRHLMTEAFF. DNA for the CDR3: TGTGCCAGCAGCCAGTACAGGCACCTAATGACTGAAGCTTTCTTT.

V gene TRBV10-3 combines with J gene TRBJ2-7, with a tentative D call TRBD1 (6 bases). The CDR3 spans 18 residues. CDR1 and CDR2 from the germline V gene are ENHRY and SYGVKD. Deletions cut 4 bases from V and 4 bases from J, with 26 bases between. The CDR3 protein is CAISGVTRTDRHKYEQYF. The CDR3 nucleotides are TGTGCCATCAGTGGGGTAACAAGGACAGATCGACACAAATACGAGCAGTACTTC.

The chain joins TRBV11-2 to TRBJ1-5, with 11 bases matching TRBD1. Trimming cost V 4 bases and J 5 bases; bases outside gene matches: 4. The CDR3 is 15 residues long. Germline values: CDR1 SGHAT, CDR2 FQNNGV. The CDR3 DNA follows: TGTGCCAGCAGCTACGGGACAGGGGGAGATCAGCCCCAGCATTTT. Translating gives CASSYGTGGDQPQHF.

The CDR3 DNA is TGTGCCAGCAGCTTATTCGGGAGGGGACTTGGAGGAGAAAAACTGTTTTTT. Its protein is CASSLFGRGLGGEKLFF. The chain recombines TRBV11-2 with TRBJ1-4; weak D call: TRBD1 (5 bases). The V gene lost 2 bases and the J gene lost 8 bases, with 21 bases spanning the gap. The CDR3 sequence is 17 residues long. The germline V gene has CDR1 SGHAT and CDR2 FQNNGV.

This rearrangement joins TRBV28 to TRBJ1-5, with D perhaps matching TRBD1 (6 bases). Germline V CDR1 and CDR2: MDHEN, SYDVKM. The CDR3 sequence is 13 residues long. V lost 6 bases to trimming and J lost 0 bases, with 6 bases between them. This chain's CDR3 is CASRTGSNQPQHF. The CDR3 nucleotides read TGTGCCAGCAGGACAGGTAGCAATCAGCCCCAGCATTTT.

About this clone: The junction departs from the called germline gene at one end, perhaps through a read error. The V gene is TRBV6-1, the J gene TRBJ1-5; D is perhaps TRBD1 (6 bases). The CDR3 is made up of 17 amino acids. Per germline, CDR1 MNHNS and CDR2 SASEGT. CDR3 sequence reads: CASSEAGAGNSNQPQHF. In DNA form, the CDR3 reads TGTGCCAGCAGCGAAGCAGGGGCAGGAAATAGCAATCAGCCCCAGCATTTT.

V is TRBV27 and J is TRBJ1-6; TRBD1 is a possible D gene (6 bases). The CDR3 is 18 amino acids. The germline V gene has CDR1 MNHEY and CDR2 SMNVEV (reference sequence). Trimming removed 6 bases from V and 7 bases from J, with 25 bases in between. The CDR3 sequence: CASSRFDRTFGKNSPLHF. DNA for the CDR3: TGTGCCAGCAGCCGATTCGACAGGACCTTTGGGAAAAATTCACCCCTCCACTTT.

J is TRBJ1-4 and V is TRBV30; D is possibly TRBD1 (6 bases). Germline assignment: CDR1 GTSNPN and CDR2 SVGIG (reference sequence). Trimming removed 3 bases at V and 8 bases at J, with 16 bases between. The CDR3 sequence is 14 residues long. For the CDR3, the DNA is TGTGCCTGGAGCGAGGGGGTGACGTGGGAAAAACTGTTTTTT. Residues: CAWSEGVTWEKLFF.

This chain uses TRBV30 with TRBJ1-5; 7 positions agree with TRBD1. Germline V gives CDR1 GTSNPN, CDR2 SVGIG (reference sequence). This CDR3 spans 14 amino acids. Losses at the gene ends were 0 bases for V and 6 bases for J; bases not matched to a gene: 5. CDR3 DNA sequence: TGTGCCTGGAGTGTCGACAGGGAAAGTCAGCCCCAGCATTTT. Protein product: CAWSVDRESQPQHF.

The rearrangement links TRBV29-1 to TRBJ2-1; tentatively, D is TRBD1 (6 bases). CDR1 and CDR2 from the germline V gene are SQVTM and ANQGSEA. The V end lost 3 bases, the J end lost 0 bases, and 18 bases lay between the germline ends. This CDR3 has 17 residues. This chain's CDR3 is CSVDSLLDRSSYNEQFF. DNA for the CDR3: TGCAGCGTTGATTCCCTCTTGGACAGAAGCTCCTACAATGAGCAGTTCTTC.

The rearrangement links TRBV2 to TRBJ1-3, with 7 bases aligning to TRBD1. Germline trimming cut 6 bases from V and 1 base from J; bases unmatched to any gene: 0. From germline, CDR1 is SNHLY and CDR2 FYNNEI. CDR3 length: 13 amino acids. The CDR3 bases are TGTGCCAGCAGGGACAGGTCTGGAAACACCATATATTTT. Protein sequence: CASRDRSGNTIYF.

In nucleotides, the CDR3 is TGTGCCAGTAGTATAACAGGGCAAAGAACCTACGAGCAGTACTTC. Translated: CASSITGQRTYEQYF. The gene calls are TRBV19 and TRBJ2-7, with D perhaps matching TRBD1 (6 bases). Per the germline V gene, CDR1 is LNHDA and CDR2 is SQIVND (reference sequence). This CDR3 comprises 15 residues. Trimming stripped 2 bases from V and 2 bases from J, with 13 bases between. The entire variable domain, with the rest obtained from reference TRBV19 and TRBJ2-7, is as follows: DGGITQSPKYLFRKEGQNVTLSCEQNLNHDAMYWYRQDPGQGLRLIYYSQIVNDFQKGDIAEGYSVSREKKESFPLTVTSAQKNPTAFYLCASSITGQRTYEQYFGPGTRLTVT.

The genes are TRBV5-1 and TRBJ2-7; 9 nucleotides match TRBD1. CDR3 length: 15 residues. The germline V gene encodes CDR1 SGHRS and CDR2 YFSETQ. V gave up 3 bases and J gave up 0 bases; unmatched junction bases: 4. CDR3 region: CASSWGDRASYEQYF. The CDR3, as DNA: TGCGCCAGCAGCTGGGGGGACAGGGCCTCCTACGAGCAGTACTTC.

The chain recombines TRBV9 with TRBJ2-1; 7 positions agree with TRBD2. The CDR3 has 14 amino acids. Germline V lookup: CDR1 SGDLS, CDR2 YYNGEE. Trimming at V came to 0 bases and at J to 13 bases, leaving 10 bases not matched to a gene. This chain's CDR3 is CASSVANSGAVQFF. DNA of the CDR3: TGTGCCAGCAGCGTAGCTAACAGCGGGGCCGTTCAGTTCTTC.